The rows below give T cell receptor beta chains drawn from one sample of a study. TCRdb analysed the multiplex PCR reads with MiXCR anew, one entry per CDR3 protein. The sample has several hundred distinct CDR3 sequences; roughly 3.5% are singletons. Sequencing used Tregs sorted from blood. These receptors came from a female donor with breast cancer. Both conserved end residues are trimmed from each CDR3. The order of the fields is clone size, J gene, D gene, V gene, CDR3 protein. The D gene is left open where the match is weak. Part of the rows lack a size; the others show once, few, many or a class for expanded clones.

medium-sized | TRBJ1-2 | TRBD1 | TRBV12-3/TRBV12-4 | ASSLGTVVVGYT
NA | TRBJ1-2 | TRBD1 | TRBV12-3/TRBV12-4 | ADSVQGFYGYT
medium-sized | TRBJ1-2 | NA | TRBV12-3/TRBV12-4 | ASSKGEGGYT
large | TRBJ1-2 | NA | TRBV12-3/TRBV12-4 | ASRPDEDGYT
medium-sized | TRBJ1-2 | TRBD1 | TRBV12-3/TRBV12-4 | ASSDPGQPRF
large | TRBJ1-2 | NA | TRBV12-3/TRBV12-4 | ASSLLANYGYT
medium-sized | TRBJ1-2 | NA | TRBV12-3/TRBV12-4 | ASIMVNYGYT
medium-sized | TRBJ1-2 | NA | TRBV12-3/TRBV12-4 | ASSFRLGYYGYT
few | TRBJ1-2 | TRBD1 | TRBV12-3/TRBV12-4 | ASSFIQGYGYT
NA | TRBJ1-2 | NA | TRBV12-3/TRBV12-4 | ASSSTGMRGYT
medium-sized | TRBJ1-2 | NA | TRBV12-3/TRBV12-4 | ASRVGQYGYGYT
medium-sized | TRBJ1-2 | NA | TRBV12-3/TRBV12-4 | ASSSSNYGYT
few | TRBJ1-2 | TRBD1 | TRBV12-3/TRBV12-4 | ASSYLPGQDLANYGYT
large | TRBJ1-2 | NA | TRBV12-3/TRBV12-4 | ASLTRGNYGYT
few | TRBJ1-2 | NA | TRBV12-3/TRBV12-4 | ASSPRGGYGYT
large | TRBJ1-2 | TRBD1 | TRBV12-3/TRBV12-4 | ASREDRGPKNYGYT
medium-sized | TRBJ1-2 | NA | TRBV12-3/TRBV12-4 | ASSRDRLYGYT
large | TRBJ1-2 | NA | TRBV12-3/TRBV12-4 | ASSLWAENYGYT